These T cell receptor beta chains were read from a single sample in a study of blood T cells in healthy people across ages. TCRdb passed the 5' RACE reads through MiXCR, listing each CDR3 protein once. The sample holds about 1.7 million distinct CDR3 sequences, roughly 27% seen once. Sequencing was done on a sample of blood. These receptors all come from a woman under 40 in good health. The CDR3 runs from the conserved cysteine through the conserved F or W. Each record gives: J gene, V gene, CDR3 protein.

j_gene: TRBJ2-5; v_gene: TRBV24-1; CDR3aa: CATRAENQETQYF
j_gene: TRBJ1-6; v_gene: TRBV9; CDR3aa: CASSAGTQEMPLHF
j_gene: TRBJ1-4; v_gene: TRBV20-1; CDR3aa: CSASSGAQVEKLFF
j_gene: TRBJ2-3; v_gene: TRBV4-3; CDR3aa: CASSQGGQPGADTQYF
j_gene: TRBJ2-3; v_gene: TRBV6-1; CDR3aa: CASSVQLGTQYF
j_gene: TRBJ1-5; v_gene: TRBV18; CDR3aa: CASSLPGEPQHF
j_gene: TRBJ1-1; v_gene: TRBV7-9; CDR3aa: CASSSWDRRRTEAFF
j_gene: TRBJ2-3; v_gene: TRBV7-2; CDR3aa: CASSKTGNRADTQYF
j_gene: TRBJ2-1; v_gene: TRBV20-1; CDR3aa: CSAEAGGSSYNEQFF
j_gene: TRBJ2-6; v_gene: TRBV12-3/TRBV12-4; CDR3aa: CASSPSWGGANVLTF
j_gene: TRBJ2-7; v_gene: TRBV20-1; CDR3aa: CSARGLALGEQYF
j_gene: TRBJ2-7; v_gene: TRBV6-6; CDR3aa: CASRWDSLSYEQYF
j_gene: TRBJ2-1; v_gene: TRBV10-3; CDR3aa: CAISAGGNEQCF
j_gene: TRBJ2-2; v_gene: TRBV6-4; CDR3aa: CASGQGTNTGELFF
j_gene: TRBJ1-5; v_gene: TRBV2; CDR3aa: CTSKGDSNQPQHF
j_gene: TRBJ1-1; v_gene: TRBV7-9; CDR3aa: CASSALGGRTEAFF
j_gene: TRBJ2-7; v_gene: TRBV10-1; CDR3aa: CASSGVKGAYEQYF
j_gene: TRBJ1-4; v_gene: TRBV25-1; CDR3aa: CASSGQGQGTNEKLFF
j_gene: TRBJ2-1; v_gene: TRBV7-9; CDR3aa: CASSQGGMGYNEQFF
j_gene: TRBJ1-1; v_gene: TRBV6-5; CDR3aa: CASRPQTGAMNTEAFF
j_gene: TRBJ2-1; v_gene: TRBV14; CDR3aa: CASSRSLGSGRNEQFF
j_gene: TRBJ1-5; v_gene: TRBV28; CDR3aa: CASSFLGGHSNQPQHF
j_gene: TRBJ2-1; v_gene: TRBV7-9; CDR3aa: CASSLETSGFWELNEQFF
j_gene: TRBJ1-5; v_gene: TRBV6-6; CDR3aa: CASSYEGYGDQPQHF
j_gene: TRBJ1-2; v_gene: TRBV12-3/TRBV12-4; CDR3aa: CASSLRTGGSHGYTF
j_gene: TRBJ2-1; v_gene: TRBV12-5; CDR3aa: CASGLVQPGGTPNEQFF
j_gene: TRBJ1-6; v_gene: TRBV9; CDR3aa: CASSVGGQGDSPLHF
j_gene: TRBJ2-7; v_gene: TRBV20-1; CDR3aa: CSAIVGGLATYEQYF
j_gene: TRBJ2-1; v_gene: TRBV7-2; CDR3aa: CASSLAPHLEQFF
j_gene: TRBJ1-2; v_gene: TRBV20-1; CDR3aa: CSARTGQGAGGYTF
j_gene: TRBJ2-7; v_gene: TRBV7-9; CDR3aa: CASSSPTSTSGDSYEQYF
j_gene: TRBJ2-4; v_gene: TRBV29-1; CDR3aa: CSVGLGPAKNIQYF
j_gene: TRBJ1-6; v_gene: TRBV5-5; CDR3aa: CASSPRMGSPPHF